Reported below is one TCR beta chain. Its antigen is undetermined. Repertoires were generated with immunoSEQ multiplex PCR, while TCRdb's copy carries only in-frame clones and drops some. The repertoire consists of fewer than 1.8 million clones, with 98% occurring once and the leading ten covering around 0.33%. Partitioning of CD4+ cells yielded a CD45RA+ naive subset and a CD45RA-negative memory subset. This entry belongs to a study of shared clonotypes between healthy human individuals. Study-level points and caveats: Across a few donors, naive CD4 shared roughly 5.2%, naive CD8 about 3.2%, memory CD4 2% to 2.5%, memory CD8 0.4% to 0.5%.

V was clipped by 5 bases and J by 6 bases; unmatched bases: 8. The CDR3 totals 14 residues. Germline V gene data show CDR1 as SNHLY and CDR2 as FYNNEI. J is TRBJ2-7 and V is TRBV2; 9 bases line up with TRBD2. Input material: naive CD4+ T cells sorted from blood. The subset denotes: CD45RA+ positively selected. This TCR derives from a man younger than 40 in good health. The CDR3 spells CASSILSGRAEQYF. CDR3 bases: TGTGCCAGCAGTATACTTAGCGGGAGAGCCGAGCAGTACTTC.